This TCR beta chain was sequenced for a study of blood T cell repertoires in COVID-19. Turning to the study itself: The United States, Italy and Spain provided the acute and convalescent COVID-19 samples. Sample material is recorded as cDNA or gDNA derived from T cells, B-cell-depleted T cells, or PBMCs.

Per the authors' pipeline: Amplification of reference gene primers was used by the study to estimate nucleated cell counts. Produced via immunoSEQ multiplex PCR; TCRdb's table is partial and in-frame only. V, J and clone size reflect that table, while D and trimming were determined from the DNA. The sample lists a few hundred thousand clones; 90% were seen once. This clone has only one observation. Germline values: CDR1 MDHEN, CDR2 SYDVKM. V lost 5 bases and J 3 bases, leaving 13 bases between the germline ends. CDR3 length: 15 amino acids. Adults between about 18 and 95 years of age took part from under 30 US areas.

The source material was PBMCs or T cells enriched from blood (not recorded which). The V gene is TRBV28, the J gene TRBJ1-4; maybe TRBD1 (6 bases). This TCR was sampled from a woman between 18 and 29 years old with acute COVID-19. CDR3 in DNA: TGTGCCAGCAGTCGGACAGCGTTCCCTAATGAAAAACTGTTTTTT. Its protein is CASSRTAFPNEKLFF. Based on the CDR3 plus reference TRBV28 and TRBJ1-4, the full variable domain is DVKVTQSSRYLVKRTGEKVFLECVQDMDHENMFWYRQDPGLGLRLIYFSYDVKMKEKGDIPEGYSVSREKKERFSLILESASTNQTSMYLCASSRTAFPNEKLFFGSGTQLSVL.